Given below is one T cell receptor beta chain in context. A second PCR of 7 to 11 cycles used a sample-barcoded 5' primer and a J-beta primer mix. One entry per CDR3 protein, called by TCRdb with MiXCR from the 5' RACE reads. The sample includes 850,000 to 1,000,000 distinct CDR3 sequences, approximately 49% of them seen just once. These data originate in a study of blood T cells in healthy people across ages. Deletions cut 7 bases from V and 1 base from J, with 20 bases between. The CDR3 has 16 residues. CDR1 is MNHNS and CDR2 is SASEGT in the germline V gene. Material for sequencing was blood. This TCR was sampled from a man aged 25 to 40 in good health. The chain carries TRBV6-1 and TRBJ2-7; possibly TRBD1 for D (6 bases). The CDR3 coding sequence is TGTGCCAGCAAGGGGGACGCGGCAGGACAGTCCTACGAGCAGTACTTC. Its translation: CASKGDAAGQSYEQYF.